This T cell receptor (beta chain) originates from a study of response to subunit inactivated influenza vaccine listed by TCRdb under 2018. With regard to the full study: The study used deep quantitative T cell receptor repertoire profiling to track responses to a trivalent subunit inactivated influenza vaccine. Results the study describes overall, beyond this receptor: The authors suggested that each seasonal influenza vaccination may recruit only a limited number of new T cells.

A word on this clonotype: The antigen this receptor binds is unknown. Base-call qualities are not available, and no considerably larger clone is one nucleotide away.

From a lookup of the germline V gene (reference sequence), CDR1 and CDR2 are LNHDA and SQIVND. V was cut back by 5 bases and J by 5 bases, leaving a gap of 14 bases between them. The CDR3 numbers 14 residues from cysteine through phenylalanine. Only the CDR3 portion is preserved as DNA: 42 bases, with reading frame beginning at the first base. Library construction relied on RT-PCR. TCRdb lists the instrument as Illumina HiSeq 2500. The public reads were run again by TCRdb, first through fastp at Q25 and then through MiXCR, and only productive beta chains were kept. Rows merge per CDR3 protein into single entries with the most common DNA and genes. The sample profile shows more than 700,000 distinct CDR3 sequences; approximately 21% of them were found once. Around 9.6% of the sample comes from the top ten.

This chain is built from TRBV19 and TRBJ2-3, and perhaps TRBD1 as D gene, on 6 matching bases. The sample consisted of PBMCs from blood, taken 5 days after vaccination. This clonotype was sampled from a man in his fifties or sixties who received an inactivated influenza vaccine. Donor details come from another sample of the same person, matched by shared clones. The sequenced DNA: TGTGCCAGTAGTCGCACAGGGTTCGGAGATACGCAGTATTTT. It is translated as CASSRTGFGDTQYF.